This T cell receptor beta chain was documented in a study of T cell responses to AZD1222 COVID-19 vaccine. Whole-study results and caveats: A reported finding is that nearly half of spike-specific TCRs target unmutated variant regions.

Produced via immunoSEQ multiplex PCR; TCRdb's table is partial and in-frame only. The sample lists around 130,000 clones; 80% to 95% were seen once. On this clone itself: Its antigen is currently unknown.

This sequence was found in an adult in good health. Material: peripheral blood, obtained on day 0 of AZD1222 vaccination.

CDR3: CSASQGIGGYTF. CDR3 bases: TGCAGTGCTAGTCAGGGAATAGGCGGCTACACCTTC. This chain links TRBV20-1 with TRBJ1-2; the D gene is possibly TRBD1 (5 bases). Trimming left V 3 bases short and J 8 bases short, with 13 bases between. Germline CDR1 and CDR2: DFQATT and SNEGSKA (reference sequence). The CDR3 runs 12 residues.